The rows below give T cell receptor beta chains drawn from one sample of a study of blood T cells in healthy people across ages. TCRdb reprocessed the 5' RACE reads via MiXCR and lists one record per CDR3 protein. The sample lists around 970,000 distinct CDR3 sequences; 51% were seen once. Specimen: blood. Every receptor here comes from a woman aged 60 to 75 in good health. The CDR3 runs from the conserved cysteine through the conserved F or W. A D gene is named only where the DNA matches it firmly. Size tells how often a clone was seen (once, few, many) or the class of an expanded clone, and some rows leave it out.

CDR3 DNA,CDR3 protein,CDR3 length,clone size,J gene,V gene,D gene
TGTGCCAGCACCGACGGCGTGGTTAAGACTGAAGCTTTCTTT,CASTDGVVKTEAFF,14,-,TRBJ1-1,TRBV6-6,-
TGCAGCGTTTGGGACAGGGAAACTGAAGCTTTCTTT,CSVWDRETEAFF,12,-,TRBJ1-1,TRBV29-1,TRBD1
TGCAGTGCTGGGGGCCGTCTGGAGACCCAGTACTTC,CSAGGRLETQYF,12,-,TRBJ2-5,TRBV20-1,-
TGTGCCAGCAGGGGACAGGTCAATCAGCCCCAGCATTTT,CASRGQVNQPQHF,13,-,TRBJ1-5,TRBV27,TRBD1
TGTGCCAGCAGGCCAACAGGGGGTATGAGCTACGAGCAGTACTTC,CASRPTGGMSYEQYF,15,-,TRBJ2-7,TRBV12-3/TRBV12-4,TRBD1
TGCGCCAGCAGCAGCGGTTTAGCGGGAGAGATAGATACGCAGTATTTT,CASSSGLAGEIDTQYF,16,many,TRBJ2-3,TRBV5-1,TRBD2
TGCAGTGCCGGACTAGCGGAGGGGACCCAGTACTTC,CSAGLAEGTQYF,12,-,TRBJ2-5,TRBV20-1,TRBD2
TGTGCCAGCACTCGGGAGGCCTCCTACGAGCAGTACTTC,CASTREASYEQYF,13,few,TRBJ2-7,TRBV12-3/TRBV12-4,TRBD2
TGCAGCACCGGGGATGAGCAGTTCTTC,CSTGDEQFF,9,few,TRBJ2-1,TRBV29-1,-
TGTGCCAGCAGTACCGCGGGGACAGGGAATCGTGGCTACACCTTC,CASSTAGTGNRGYTF,15,-,TRBJ1-2,TRBV6-5,TRBD1
TGCAGCGGTGATGACAGGGGGTCCTACAATGAGCAGTTCTTC,CSGDDRGSYNEQFF,14,many,TRBJ2-1,TRBV29-1,TRBD1
TGCGCCAGCAGCCAGGGCCGGCAACAAGAGACCCAGTACTTC,CASSQGRQQETQYF,14,-,TRBJ2-5,TRBV4-1,-
TGTGCCAGCATCGGTGAGGTGATTCTGAACACTGAAGCTTTCTTT,CASIGEVILNTEAFF,15,few,TRBJ1-1,TRBV2,-
TGTGCCAGCAGCCGCAGGGGGGAATTTGAAAAACTGTTTTTT,CASSRRGEFEKLFF,14,-,TRBJ1-4,TRBV11-2,TRBD1
TGCGCCAGCAGCCAAGCCCTTGGCGGGAGTTCCTACGAGCAGTACTTC,CASSQALGGSSYEQYF,16,few,TRBJ2-7,TRBV4-3,TRBD2
TGTGCCAGCACCCCGAGGGGACATCCCTACGAGCAGTACTTC,CASTPRGHPYEQYF,14,few,TRBJ2-7,TRBV12-3/TRBV12-4,-
TGCAGCGTGGTTATGGGACACACCTCCACAGATACGCAGTATTTT,CSVVMGHTSTDTQYF,15,-,TRBJ2-3,TRBV29-1,-
TGTGCCAGCAGCGTAGAACCAGCCTCTTCGTGGGAGACCCAGTACTTC,CASSVEPASSWETQYF,16,few,TRBJ2-5,TRBV9,-
TGCGCCAGCAGCCAAGATTTAACTAGTACTTCCTACAATGAGCAGTACTTC,CASSQDLTSTSYNEQYF,17,-,TRBJ2-5,TRBV4-3,-
TGTGCCGGCGCTCCCTCTCGTAATGAAAAACTGTTTTTT,CAGAPSRNEKLFF,13,-,TRBJ1-4,TRBV27,-
TGTGCCAGCAGTGACGGACTAGGGGAGACCCAGTACTTC,CASSDGLGETQYF,13,-,TRBJ2-5,TRBV2,TRBD2
TGTGCCAGCAGGGACCCTAGCGGGAGGGCCCCCAATGAGCAGTTCTTC,CASRDPSGRAPNEQFF,16,few,TRBJ2-1,TRBV6-2/TRBV6-3,TRBD2
TGCGCCACCAAAAAGGTGGTCACTGAAGCTTTCTTT,CATKKVVTEAFF,12,-,TRBJ1-1,TRBV5-1,-
TGCAGCGTTGATAGGCGAGCCGGAGGAGAGACCCAGTACTTC,CSVDRRAGGETQYF,14,-,TRBJ2-5,TRBV29-1,-